Listed here are 8 T cell receptor beta chains from one sample, sequenced in a study of blood T cell repertoires in COVID-19. The repertoire was sequenced with immunoSEQ multiplex PCR; TCRdb's copy has only in-frame clones and lacks some. The sample comprises 110,000 to 150,000 clones, 75% to 90% of which are singletons, and 3% to 4.5% rests with the top ten. Sequencing used peripheral blood. The source is a man aged 70 or older who had recovered from COVID-19.

The chain carries TRBV11-1 and TRBJ1-1; D unresolved. Trimming removed 6 bases from V and 2 bases from J, with 7 bases in between. The CDR3 totals 12 residues. Germline loops: CDR1 SGHAT, CDR2 FQDESV (reference sequence). The CDR3 loop reads CASSYRNTEAFF. The DNA of the CDR3 is TGTGCCAGCAGTTATAGAAACACTGAAGCTTTCTTT. Full variable domain (rest looked up from reference TRBV11-1 and TRBJ1-1): EAEVAQSPRYKITEKSQAVAFWCDPISGHATLYWYRQILGQGPELLVQFQDESVVDDSQLPKDRFSAERLKGVDSTLKIQPAELGDSAMYLCASSYRNTEAFFGQGTRLTVV.

The chain couples TRBV24-1 to TRBJ2-2, with 7 nucleotides matching TRBD2. With V trimmed by 7 bases and J by 5 bases, 6 bases remained unmatched. The CDR3 has 14 residues. The germline CDR1 and CDR2 sequences are KGHDR and SFDVKD. Here the CDR3 reads CATSPDGGTGELFF. The CDR3 region has the DNA TGTGCCACCAGCCCGGACGGGGGGACCGGGGAGCTGTTTTTT.

This clone has more than one count but fewer than ten. V usage is TRBV18 and J usage is TRBJ1-1; D unclear. The CDR3 extends over 11 amino acids. V was cut by 5 bases and J by 5 bases, with 6 bases left in between. Germline V gene sequence: CDR1 KGHSH, CDR2 LQKENI. The CDR3 sequence: CASSRRTEAFF. The CDR3 bases are TGTGCCAGCTCAAGGCGGACTGAAGCTTTCTTT.

The V call is TRBV11-2, the J call TRBJ1-4, with D uncertain. Trimming stripped 0 bases from V and 4 bases from J, with 6 bases between. In germline, CDR1 is SGHAT, CDR2 FQNNGV. The CDR3 is made up of 14 amino acids. Here the CDR3 reads CASSLDRLNEKLFF. The CDR3 region has the DNA TGTGCCAGCAGCTTAGACAGACTTAATGAAAAACTGTTTTTT.

This chain links TRBV6-6 with TRBJ2-1; TRBD2 matches 14 bases. J gave up 7 bases and V 10 bases, and 9 bases lay outside the gene matches. Germline CDR1 MNHNY, CDR2 SVGAGI (reference sequence). This CDR3 region has 15 residues. The CDR3 sequence: CAIGGRLAGGNEQFF. The CDR3 bases are TGTGCCATCGGAGGGAGACTAGCGGGAGGGAATGAGCAGTTCTTC.

This rearrangement joins TRBV5-1 to TRBJ2-7; D is undetermined. CDR1 is SGHRS and CDR2 is YFSETQ in the germline V gene. V lost 4 bases and J 1 base, leaving 18 bases between the germline ends. The CDR3 spans 16 residues. The CDR3 loop reads CASSPWQARASYEQYF. The CDR3 nucleotides are TGCGCCAGCAGCCCCTGGCAGGCGCGAGCATCCTACGAGCAGTACTTC.

This sequence joins TRBV5-4 and TRBJ2-3; 12 bases map to TRBD2. The CDR3 is 18 residues long. Germline V gene data show CDR1 as SGHNT and CDR2 as YYREEE (reference sequence). The ends lost 3 bases at V and 9 bases at J; junction bases unmatched: 17. The CDR3 bases are TGTGCCAGCAGCTCCCTAGGGGCTAGCGGGAGGGCCGAGAAGACGCAGTATTTT. Its protein product is CASSSLGASGRAEKTQYF. Full variable domain (missing parts from reference TRBV5-4 and TRBJ2-3): ETGVTQSPTHLIKTRGQQVTLRCSSQSGHNTVSWYQQALGQGPQFIFQYYREEENGRGNFPPRFSGLQFPNYSSELNVNALELDDSALYLCASSSLGASGRAEKTQYFGPGTRLTVL.

V and J are TRBV29-1 and TRBJ2-3, with TRBD2 matching over 9 bases. The CDR3 runs 16 residues. The trim removed 0 bases at V and 4 bases at J, leaving 8 bases unmatched. Germline V lookup: CDR1 SQVTM, CDR2 ANQGSEA. For the CDR3, the DNA is TGCAGCGTTGAAGATCGGGGACTAGCAGGTTCAGATACGCAGTATTTT. Amino acid sequence: CSVEDRGLAGSDTQYF.